This T cell receptor beta chain derives from a study of response to subunit inactivated influenza vaccine. CDR3 length: 12 residues. Germline CDR1 is SQVTM and CDR2 is ANQGSEA. V dropped 7 bases and J dropped 2 bases, with 8 bases sitting between them. Notes on the study in general: Each seasonal flu vaccination may recruit only limited new T cells, authors suggested.

In this sample, this clonotype turned up a few times. The antigen remains undetermined. TCRdb reprocessed the RT-PCR reads with MiXCR, giving one entry per CDR3 protein. This table holds more than 250,000 distinct CDR3 sequences, 20% to 25% found once. The sample consisted of PBMCs from blood, taken approximately 22 months after vaccination. The chain is built from TRBV29-1 and TRBJ1-4; tentative D call: TRBD1 (5 bases). The TCR originated in a man between 50 and 69 years old who received an inactivated influenza vaccine. CDR3 nucleotide sequence: TGCAGCGGGGGGATCACTAATGAAAAACTGTTTTTT. It yields the protein CSGGITNEKLFF.